The clone carrying this TCR beta chain appeared a single time. The antigen is not known. Assay used: immunoSEQ multiplex PCR; TCRdb lists only in-frame clones, some missing. This sample has about 110,000 clones; 90% to 95% occur once, and the top ten carry around 2%. Looked up from germline, CDR1 is MNHNS and CDR2 is SASEGT. The CDR3 length is 12 residues. V was pared by 0 bases and J by 5 bases, with 2 bases between. The data were obtained in a study of T cell responses to AZD1222 COVID-19 vaccine. Study details: Second doses were pooled across both intervals (about 4 or about 12 weeks). Study-wide results and limits: Among spike-specific TCRs, nearly half reportedly target unmutated variant regions. Regions 160-218 and 743-854 held dominance among vaccine-associated CD4 TCRs, which spanned spike.

The sample in question was peripheral blood, obtained on day 0 of AZD1222 vaccination. The clonotype originates from an adult in good health. The rearrangement links TRBV6-1 to TRBJ1-5, with D unclear. CDR3 coding DNA: TGTGCCAGCAGTGAAGCACATCAGCCCCAGCATTTT. As protein: CASSEAHQPQHF.